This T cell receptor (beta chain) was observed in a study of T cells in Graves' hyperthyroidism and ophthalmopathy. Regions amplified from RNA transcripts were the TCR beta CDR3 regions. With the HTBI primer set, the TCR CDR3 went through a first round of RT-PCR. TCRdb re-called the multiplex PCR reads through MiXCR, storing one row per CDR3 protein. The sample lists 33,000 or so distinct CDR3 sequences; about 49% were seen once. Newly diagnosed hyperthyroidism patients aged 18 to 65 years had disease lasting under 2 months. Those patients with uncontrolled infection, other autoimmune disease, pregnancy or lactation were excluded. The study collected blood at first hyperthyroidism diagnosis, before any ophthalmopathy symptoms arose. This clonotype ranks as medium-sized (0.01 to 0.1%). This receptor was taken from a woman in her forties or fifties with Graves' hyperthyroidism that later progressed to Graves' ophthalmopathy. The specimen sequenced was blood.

CDR3 coding DNA: TGTGCCACCAGTGATTTAGGGACAGGGTTCAACAATGAGCAGTTCTTC. The encoded protein is CATSDLGTGFNNEQFF. The rearrangement uses TRBV24-1 and TRBJ2-1; TRBD1 matches 9 bases. V lost 1 base, J lost 5 bases, and 5 bases stayed unmatched. The V gene's germline CDR1 is KGHDR and CDR2 SFDVKD. The CDR3 contains 16 residues.